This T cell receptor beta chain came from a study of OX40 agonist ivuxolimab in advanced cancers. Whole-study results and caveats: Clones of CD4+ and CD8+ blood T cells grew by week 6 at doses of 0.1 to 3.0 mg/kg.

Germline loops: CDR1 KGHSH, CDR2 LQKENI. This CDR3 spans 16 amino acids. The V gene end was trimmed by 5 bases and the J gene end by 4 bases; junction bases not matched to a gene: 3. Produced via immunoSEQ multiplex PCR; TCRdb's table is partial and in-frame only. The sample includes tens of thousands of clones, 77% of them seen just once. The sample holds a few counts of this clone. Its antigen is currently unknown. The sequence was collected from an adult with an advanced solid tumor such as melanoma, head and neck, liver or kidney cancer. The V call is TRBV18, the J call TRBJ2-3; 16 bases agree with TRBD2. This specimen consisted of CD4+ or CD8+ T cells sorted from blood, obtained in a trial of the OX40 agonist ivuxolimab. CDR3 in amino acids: CASSKGLAGGPDTQYF. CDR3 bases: TGTGCCAGCTCAAAGGGACTAGCGGGAGGGCCAGATACGCAGTATTTT.